These T cell receptor beta chains were read from a single sample in a study of vaccination and CD4 T cells after COVID-19. TCRdb re-analysed the PCR reads in MiXCR, keeping a single row per CDR3 protein. The sample contains 15,000 or so distinct CDR3 sequences, about 40% of which appear only once. No antigens are known for them. The sequenced sample was CD4+ T cells from blood, cultured in vitro, obtained before SARS-CoV-2 vaccination. The receptor set was obtained from a human donor who received a COVID-19 vaccine. Each CDR3 is given with its conserved first and last residue. The D gene is left open where the match is weak. A clone size is listed for some rows: how often the clone was seen (once, few, many), or a class if it is expanded.

v_gene: TRBV19; abundance: -; d_gene: -; j_gene: TRBJ2-2; CDR3aa: CASSSRLDGELFF; CDR3nt: TGTGCCAGTAGTAGTAGGCTTGACGGGGAGCTGTTTTTT
v_gene: TRBV15; abundance: medium-sized; d_gene: -; j_gene: TRBJ1-5; CDR3aa: CATSRDPMDQPQHF; CDR3nt: TGTGCCACCAGCAGAGACCCCATGGATCAGCCCCAGCATTTT
v_gene: TRBV12-3/TRBV12-4; abundance: -; d_gene: TRBD2; j_gene: TRBJ2-2; CDR3aa: CASSEAGGELFF; CDR3nt: TGTGCCAGCAGTGAAGCGGGGGGGGAGCTGTTTTTT
v_gene: TRBV7-2; abundance: once; d_gene: -; j_gene: TRBJ2-5; CDR3aa: CASSLGGEMRETQYF; CDR3nt: TGTGCCAGCAGCTTAGGTGGTGAAATGAGGGAGACCCAGTACTTC
v_gene: TRBV6-5; abundance: once; d_gene: -; j_gene: TRBJ2-7; CDR3aa: CASSYSVEGFNEQYF; CDR3nt: TGTGCCAGCAGTTACTCGGTAGAGGGATTCAACGAGCAGTACTTC
v_gene: TRBV24-1; abundance: -; d_gene: TRBD1; j_gene: TRBJ2-7; CDR3aa: CATSDPSRDRELRDPYEQYF; CDR3nt: TGTGCCACCAGTGATCCGTCCCGGGACAGGGAACTAAGAGATCCCTACGAGCAGTACTTC
v_gene: TRBV5-1; abundance: -; d_gene: TRBD2; j_gene: TRBJ2-1; CDR3aa: CASGSGGLAVEQFF; CDR3nt: TGCGCCAGCGGCTCCGGAGGACTAGCGGTTGAGCAGTTCTTC
v_gene: TRBV30; abundance: -; d_gene: TRBD1; j_gene: TRBJ2-7; CDR3aa: CAWSFDRDYEQYF; CDR3nt: TGTGCCTGGAGTTTTGACAGGGACTACGAGCAGTACTTC
v_gene: TRBV6-1; abundance: few; d_gene: -; j_gene: TRBJ1-1; CDR3aa: CASSADRNMNTEAFF; CDR3nt: TGTGCCAGCAGTGCGGACAGAAATATGAACACTGAAGCTTTCTTT
v_gene: TRBV6-1; abundance: -; d_gene: TRBD2; j_gene: TRBJ2-1; CDR3aa: CASSEASAGRYNEQFF; CDR3nt: TGTGCCAGCAGTGAAGCGTCAGCGGGGCGATACAATGAGCAGTTCTTC
v_gene: TRBV7-9; abundance: -; d_gene: TRBD1; j_gene: TRBJ1-1; CDR3aa: CASSLGDRVSEAFF; CDR3nt: TGTGCCAGCAGCTTGGGAGACAGGGTGTCTGAAGCTTTCTTT
v_gene: TRBV5-4; abundance: -; d_gene: -; j_gene: TRBJ1-3; CDR3aa: CASSLAGARNTIYF; CDR3nt: TGTGCCAGCAGCTTGGCGGGGGCGCGAAACACCATATATTTT
v_gene: TRBV5-4; abundance: -; d_gene: -; j_gene: TRBJ1-1; CDR3aa: CASSPPRDKNTEAFF; CDR3nt: TGTGCCAGCAGCCCACCCAGGGATAAGAACACTGAAGCTTTCTTT
v_gene: TRBV11-3; abundance: -; d_gene: TRBD2; j_gene: TRBJ2-7; CDR3aa: CASSQSGGRIYEQYF; CDR3nt: TGTGCCAGCAGTCAATCGGGGGGGCGCATCTACGAGCAGTACTTC
v_gene: TRBV20-1; abundance: -; d_gene: TRBD2; j_gene: TRBJ2-1; CDR3aa: CSARVASGVGYNEQFF; CDR3nt: TGCAGTGCTAGAGTCGCTAGCGGGGTGGGATACAATGAGCAGTTCTTC
v_gene: TRBV25-1; abundance: -; d_gene: -; j_gene: TRBJ2-1; CDR3aa: CASNSDSYNEQFF; CDR3nt: TGTGCCAGCAATAGCGACTCCTACAATGAGCAGTTCTTC
v_gene: TRBV10-3; abundance: few; d_gene: TRBD1; j_gene: TRBJ1-6; CDR3aa: CANADRGNSPLHF; CDR3nt: TGTGCCAACGCCGACAGGGGGAATTCACCCCTCCACTTT
v_gene: TRBV11-3; abundance: few; d_gene: TRBD1; j_gene: TRBJ2-1; CDR3aa: CASSLDSFRGRNEQFF; CDR3nt: TGTGCCAGCAGCTTAGATTCTTTCAGGGGGCGGAATGAGCAGTTCTTC
v_gene: TRBV7-2; abundance: -; d_gene: -; j_gene: TRBJ2-2; CDR3aa: CASTMVLDTGELFF; CDR3nt: TGTGCCAGCACCATGGTCCTAGATACCGGGGAGCTGTTTTTT
v_gene: TRBV27; abundance: -; d_gene: -; j_gene: TRBJ1-2; CDR3aa: CASSVHRNYGYTF; CDR3nt: TGTGCCAGCAGTGTACACCGTAACTATGGCTACACCTTC
v_gene: TRBV20-1; abundance: -; d_gene: -; j_gene: TRBJ1-1; CDR3aa: CSARDQRNTEAFF; CDR3nt: TGCAGTGCTAGAGATCAGAGGAACACTGAAGCTTTCTTT
v_gene: TRBV7-3; abundance: -; d_gene: TRBD1; j_gene: TRBJ1-1; CDR3aa: CASSETGGTEAFF; CDR3nt: TGTGCCAGCAGCGAAACAGGGGGCACTGAAGCTTTCTTT
v_gene: TRBV5-8; abundance: few; d_gene: -; j_gene: TRBJ2-7; CDR3aa: CASSFASRRGSYEQYF; CDR3nt: TGTGCCAGCAGCTTCGCGTCCAGGCGAGGCTCCTACGAGCAGTACTTC
v_gene: TRBV20-1; abundance: -; d_gene: -; j_gene: TRBJ1-2; CDR3aa: CSASPRQPKGYGYTF; CDR3nt: TGCAGTGCTAGCCCCAGACAGCCAAAGGGCTATGGCTACACCTTC
v_gene: TRBV7-2; abundance: -; d_gene: TRBD1; j_gene: TRBJ1-1; CDR3aa: CASSLKGDSEAFF; CDR3nt: TGTGCCAGCAGCTTAAAAGGGGACAGTGAAGCTTTCTTT
v_gene: TRBV12-3/TRBV12-4; abundance: -; d_gene: -; j_gene: TRBJ1-3; CDR3aa: CASTVRGARGNTIYF; CDR3nt: TGTGCCAGCACCGTCCGGGGGGCGCGCGGAAACACCATATATTTT
v_gene: TRBV6-1; abundance: -; d_gene: -; j_gene: TRBJ2-7; CDR3aa: CASKQPTLFYEQYF; CDR3nt: TGTGCCAGTAAACAACCCACCTTATTCTACGAGCAGTACTTC